This entry describes one T cell receptor (beta chain). Its antigen is undetermined. Here immunoSEQ multiplex PCR was the method, and the copy in TCRdb shows in-frame clones only, minus some. The sample shows roughly 160,000 clones, 91% of them seen only once. The data originate from a study of T cell responses to AZD1222 COVID-19 vaccine. Study summary: Pooling covered second doses at about 4 or about 12 weeks. Whole-study results and caveats: It should be noted that donors were predominantly white British and more often female, and clonal diversity was possibly underestimated. The study found Spike-specific TCR breadth and depth rose after two AZD1222 doses.

This CDR3 has 13 residues. The junction had 0 bases not matched to a gene; V was cut back by 0 bases and J by 6 bases. From germline, CDR1 is SGDLS and CDR2 YYNGEE. This chain joins TRBV9 and TRBJ2-1, with TRBD2 matching 7 bases. This specimen was peripheral blood, taken on day 0 of AZD1222 vaccination. The receptor was isolated from an adult in good health. The CDR3 nucleotides read TGTGCCAGCAGCGTAGCGGGGGGCAATGAGCAGTTCTTC. It translates to CASSVAGGNEQFF.